This TCR beta chain was recorded in a study of T-cell memory formation after mild COVID-19. Turning to the study itself: In these data, TCR clusters were largely donor specific. Overall study findings and caveats: Researchers report contracting CD4+ clones mostly in CM and EM, with CD8+ clones in EMRA.

After removal of 7 bases from V and 0 bases from J, the junction contained 10 bases not matched to a gene. The CDR3 consists of 16 residues. Looked up from germline, CDR1 is MNHEY and CDR2 is SVGEGT. On this clonotype: Its antigen remains unidentified.

TCRdb re-called the 5' RACE reads with MiXCR, one entry per CDR3 protein. The sample shows 300,000 to 400,000 distinct CDR3 sequences, about an eighth of them seen only once. This TCR was sampled from a man aged 18 to 30 who had mild COVID-19 (a few samples of this study predate the infection). Cell type and time point are not known. The chain joins TRBV6-2 or TRBV6-3 to TRBJ2-5; 8 bases are a match to TRBD1. Material for sequencing was PBMCs or a T cell subset sorted from them (not recorded which). CDR3 region: CASNPLYRGYQETQYF. The DNA for the CDR3 is TGTGCCAGCAATCCCTTATACAGGGGGTACCAAGAGACCCAGTACTTC.